This TCR beta chain was found in a study of blood T cell repertoires in COVID-19. Across the whole study: Samples taken during acute and convalescent COVID-19 were collected in the United States, Italy and Spain. PBMCs, B-cell-depleted T cells, or T cells were the source of the cDNA or gDNA that made up the material.

The assay was immunoSEQ multiplex PCR, and TCRdb's table has in-frame clones only and misses some. The sample contains roughly 110,000 clones, 90% of which appear only once. Germline V gives CDR1 MNHEY, CDR2 SVGAGI. Trimming left V 8 bases short and J 5 bases short, with 13 bases between. CDR3 size: 13 residues. V gene TRBV6-5 combines with J gene TRBJ1-5; D ambiguous. Sequencing was performed on peripheral blood. This TCR was sampled from a woman aged 45-65 years with acute or convalescent COVID-19. The CDR3 loop reads CASLARGDQPQHF. For the CDR3, the DNA is TGTGCCAGCCTCGCCCGCGGCGATCAGCCCCAGCATTTT.